The clone carrying this T cell receptor beta chain has only a few counts. Its specificity is unknown. Using its own MiXCR run on the 5' RACE reads, TCRdb lists one record per CDR3 protein. In the table there are approximately 130,000 distinct CDR3 sequences, over 12% of which are singletons. Trimming cost V 11 bases and J 6 bases, with 25 bases left between them. Per germline, CDR1 SGHTA and CDR2 FQGNSA. The CDR3 extends over 15 amino acids. This sample is part of a study of T cells after yellow fever vaccination. Study results and caveats: Booster samples showed a return of most primary-vaccination clones (roughly 95% CD4, about 85% CD8).

Sequences were derived from CD8+ T cells sorted from PBMCs, sampled 5 days after the yellow fever booster vaccination. This receptor was identified in a man aged 18 to 30 who received the YFV17D yellow fever vaccine. V and J are TRBV7-2 and TRBJ1-2; no firm D call. Here the CDR3 reads CAVQPIGELWDGYTF. In nucleotides, the CDR3 is TGTGCCGTCCAGCCTATCGGTGAACTTTGGGATGGCTACACCTTC.